The 25 T cell receptor beta chains given below trace back to one sample, sequenced in a study of technical replicates of blood from a few donors. Measured with immunoSEQ multiplex PCR; TCRdb has only the in-frame clones, and not every one. The table shows 80,000 or so clones, with 95% to 98% occurring only once. Sequencing input: T cells isolated from PBMCs. The source of these receptors is a human donor in good health.

The J gene is TRBJ1-1, the V gene TRBV4-2; no reliable D call. Germline CDR1 reads LGHNA; CDR2 reads YNFKEQ. The CDR3 length is 14 residues. Trimming stripped 0 bases from V and 7 bases from J, with 12 bases between. Here the CDR3 reads CASSQEEGGFEAFF. The CDR3 DNA reads TGTGCCAGCAGCCAAGAGGAGGGAGGCTTTGAAGCTTTCTTT.

V usage is TRBV5-1 and J usage is TRBJ1-1, with unresolved D. The CDR3 runs 14 residues. V shed 4 bases and J shed 3 bases, with 13 bases lying between them. CDR1 is SGHRS and CDR2 is YFSETQ in the germline V gene. The CDR3 DNA follows: TGCGCCAGCAGCCCGCGGGGTGGGGACACTGAAGCTTTCTTT. Its protein product is CASSPRGGDTEAFF. Drawing the rest from reference TRBV5-1 and TRBJ1-1, the complete variable domain is KAGVTQTPRYLIKTRGQQVTLSCSPISGHRSVSWYQQTPGQGLQFLFEYFSETQRNKGNFPGRFSGRQFSNSRSEMNVSTLELGDSALYLCASSPRGGDTEAFFGQGTRLTVV.

The rearrangement joins TRBV7-9 to TRBJ1-4, with TRBD1 matching 7 bases. CDR1 is SEHNR and CDR2 is FQNEAQ in the germline V gene (reference sequence). The CDR3 sequence is 18 residues long. V was pared by 3 bases and J by 4 bases, with 14 bases of the junction left unmatched. CDR3 region: CASSFLVAGGPFNEKLFF. DNA for the CDR3: TGTGCCAGCAGCTTCTTGGTGGCAGGGGGGCCTTTTAATGAAAAACTGTTTTTT.

The chain is built from TRBV4-1 and TRBJ1-3, with TRBD1 as a possible D gene (5 bases). V lost 0 bases and J lost 1, with 10 bases in between. Germline V gives CDR1 MGHRA, CDR2 YSYEKL. This CDR3 has 16 amino acids. CDR3 coding DNA: TGCGCCAGCAGCCAAGATCGGAGGGGATCTGGAAACACCATATATTTT. Translated: CASSQDRRGSGNTIYF.

The V and J genes are TRBV7-6 and TRBJ2-7; 7 positions agree with TRBD2. The trim removed 5 bases at V and 5 bases at J, leaving 9 bases unmatched. Germline V gene data show CDR1 as SGHVS and CDR2 as FNYEAQ. The CDR3 length is 14 residues. The CDR3, as DNA: TGTGCCAGCAGCGGGGAGGGTCGGTCCCACGAGCAGTACTTC. Amino acid sequence: CASSGEGRSHEQYF. The variable domain in full, with the rest retrieved from reference TRBV7-6 and TRBJ2-7, is GAGVSQSPRYKVTKRGQDVALRCDPISGHVSLYWYRQALGQGPEFLTYFNYEAQQDKSGLPNDRFSAERPEGSISTLTIQRTEQRDSAMYRCASSGEGRSHEQYFGPGTRLTVT.

The rearrangement joins TRBV28 to TRBJ2-4, with D possibly being TRBD1 (7 bases). The CDR3 has 15 residues. The V end was cut by 7 bases, the J end by 6 bases, with 19 bases between. CDR1 is MDHEN, CDR2 SYDVKM, per germline. The CDR3 sequence: CASMEGQTPVNIQYF. The CDR3 DNA follows: TGTGCCAGCATGGAGGGACAGACCCCTGTAAACATTCAGTACTTC.

The CDR3 DNA is TGCGCCAGTGCTAGCGGGCTAACAGATACGCAGTATTTT. It is translated as CASASGLTDTQYF. The V call is TRBV5-1, the J call TRBJ2-3, with TRBD2 matching 8 bases. The J segment lost 3 bases and the V segment lost 8 bases, leaving 5 bases of the junction unmatched. The CDR3 runs to 13 residues. The germline V gene has CDR1 SGHRS and CDR2 YFSETQ. The full variable domain, completed using reference TRBV5-1 and TRBJ2-3, is KAGVTQTPRYLIKTRGQQVTLSCSPISGHRSVSWYQQTPGQGLQFLFEYFSETQRNKGNFPGRFSGRQFSNSRSEMNVSTLELGDSALYLCASASGLTDTQYFGPGTRLTVL.

CDR3 sequence: CASSQFSRDRGHGGTEAFF. CDR3 sequence (DNA): TGTGCCAGCTCACAGTTTTCCCGGGACAGGGGGCATGGAGGGACTGAAGCTTTCTTT. V usage is TRBV18 and J usage is TRBJ1-1; 12 bases are a match to TRBD1. From germline, CDR1 is KGHSH and CDR2 LQKENI. After removal of 4 bases from V and 5 bases from J, the junction contained 17 bases not matched to a gene. This CDR3 comprises 19 residues.

The chain links TRBV12-2 to TRBJ1-4. TRBV12-2 constitutes a pseudogene. CDR3 length: 12 amino acids. CDR3 nucleotide sequence: TGTGCAAGTCGCTTAGCTCGTGAAAAACTGTTTTTT. Translating it yields CASRLAREKLFF.

This sequence joins TRBV18 and TRBJ1-5; the match to TRBD1 covers 7 bases. The CDR3 covers 14 residues. From germline, CDR1 is KGHSH and CDR2 LQKENI. After removal of 0 bases from V and 7 bases from J, the junction contained 3 bases not matched to a gene. The CDR3 nucleotides are TGTGCCAGCTCACCACCTCCAGGGGGACAGCCCCAGCATTTT. Its translation is CASSPPPGGQPQHF.

The gene calls are TRBV6-1 and TRBJ1-2; D possibly corresponds to TRBD1 (5 bases). The CDR3 covers 14 residues. Germline V CDR1 and CDR2: MNHNS, SASEGT. V was shortened by 6 bases and J by 4 bases, with 15 bases between the two germline ends. The CDR3 spells CASSDSPYLYGYTF. The CDR3 nucleotides are TGTGCCAGCAGCGACAGTCCATACCTCTATGGCTACACCTTC.

This chain links TRBV7-9 with TRBJ1-1, with 7 bases fitting TRBD1. The CDR3 sequence is 14 residues long. Per germline, CDR1 SEHNR and CDR2 FQNEAQ (reference sequence). J was trimmed by 4 bases and V by 3 bases; bases with no gene match: 5. CDR3 DNA sequence: TGTGCCAGCAGCTTCGGGACAGCCTTCACTGAAGCTTTCTTT. Residues: CASSFGTAFTEAFF.

The chain links TRBV11-2 to TRBJ2-2, with a possible D match to TRBD1 (6 bases). Looked up from germline, CDR1 is SGHAT and CDR2 is FQNNGV. V dropped 4 bases and J dropped 2 bases, with 11 bases sitting between them. The CDR3 runs to 15 residues. The CDR3 DNA reads as TGTGCCAGCAGCTCGTTACAGGGTAACACCGGGGAGCTGTTTTTT. Protein: CASSSLQGNTGELFF.

The chain employs TRBV5-1 and TRBJ1-2; no reliable D call. The CDR3 loop spans 13 amino acids. Deletions cut 0 bases from V and 6 bases from J, with 9 bases between. Germline CDR1 reads SGHRS; CDR2 reads YFSETQ. In DNA, the CDR3 is TGCGCCAGCAGCTTGGGGGCTGGCGATGGCTACACCTTC. This codes for CASSLGAGDGYTF.

The V and J genes are TRBV7-3 and TRBJ2-7, with 8 positions matching TRBD2. Looked up from germline, CDR1 is SGHTA and CDR2 is FQGTGA. CDR3 length equals 13 residues. Unmatched junction bases numbered 3, after V lost 5 bases and J lost 3 bases. CDR3 in amino acids: CASSALAGYEQYF. In DNA, the CDR3 is TGTGCCAGCAGCGCCCTAGCGGGCTACGAGCAGTACTTC.

This chain connects TRBV5-4 to TRBJ2-7; TRBD2 aligns across 13 bases. Germline V gene lookup returns CDR1 SGHNT and CDR2 YYREEE (reference sequence). The CDR3 consists of 15 residues. V was pared by 6 bases and J by 5 bases, with 8 bases of the junction left unmatched. CDR3: CASKPTGLAGNEQYF. The CDR3 DNA reads as TGTGCCAGCAAACCTACGGGACTAGCGGGAAACGAGCAGTACTTC. The full variable domain, its missing parts supplied by reference TRBV5-4 and TRBJ2-7, is ETGVTQSPTHLIKTRGQQVTLRCSSQSGHNTVSWYQQALGQGPQFIFQYYREEENGRGNFPPRFSGLQFPNYSSELNVNALELDDSALYLCASKPTGLAGNEQYFGPGTRLTVT.

V is TRBV15 and J is TRBJ1-1; 7 nucleotides line up with TRBD1. This CDR3 has 16 amino acids. CDR1 and CDR2 (germline): LNHNV, YYDKDF (reference sequence). V trimming: 1 base; J trimming: 6 bases; junction bases outside the gene matches: 11. The CDR3 reads CATSRGSFDRDAEAFF. The CDR3 region has the DNA TGTGCCACCAGCAGAGGCAGTTTCGACAGGGACGCTGAAGCTTTCTTT.

The V and J genes are TRBV30 and TRBJ2-1; D uncertain. V lost 3 bases and J lost 5, with 11 bases in between. This CDR3 is 13 amino acids long. Germline lookup yields CDR1 GTSNPN and CDR2 SVGIG (reference sequence). The CDR3 nucleotides read TGTGCCTGGAGGATTCGACGGGACAATGAGCAGTTCTTC. Translation gives CAWRIRRDNEQFF.

The chain combines TRBV27 with TRBJ2-1, with a tentative D call TRBD2 (5 bases). Germline V CDR1 and CDR2: MNHEY, SMNVEV (reference sequence). There are 16 residues in the CDR3. The V and J ends lost 5 bases and 8 bases respectively, with 22 bases between them. CDR3 sequence (DNA): TGTGCCAGCAGTCGTCCCTTTCGGGGAGAAAACGATGAGCAGTTCTTC. It yields the protein CASSRPFRGENDEQFF.

This chain connects TRBV5-6 to TRBJ1-1; D is possibly TRBD1 (6 bases). This CDR3 has 14 residues. The ends were cut back, 1 base at V and 4 bases at J, with 11 bases in the middle. CDR1 is SGHDT and CDR2 is YYEEEE in the germline V gene. Written as DNA, the CDR3 is TGTGCCAGCAGCTTGCCGGGGGGGGCCACTGAAGCTTTCTTT. Residues: CASSLPGGATEAFF.

The V and J genes are TRBV29-1 and TRBJ2-5; 10 positions agree with TRBD2. V gave up 6 bases and J gave up 4 bases; unmatched junction bases: 5. The CDR3 runs to 13 residues. The germline CDR1 and CDR2 sequences are SQVTM and ANQGSEA. CDR3 nucleotides: TGCAGCGTCTCTAGCGGGAGAGGAGAGACCCAGTACTTC. Translation: CSVSSGRGETQYF. The full variable domain, rest sourced from reference TRBV29-1 and TRBJ2-5, is SAVISQKPSRDICQRGTSLTIQCQVDSQVTMMFWYRQQPGQSLTLIATANQGSEATYESGFVIDKFPISRPNLTFSTLTVSNMSPEDSSIYLCSVSSGRGETQYFGPGTRLLVL.

The CDR3 here is CASAGRGSNTEAFF. The CDR3 DNA follows: TGCGCCAGCGCGGGGAGGGGTTCAAACACTGAAGCTTTCTTT. The chain couples TRBV5-1 to TRBJ1-1; a weak D match, TRBD1 (5 bases). Germline CDR1 reads SGHRS; CDR2 reads YFSETQ. The CDR3 consists of 14 residues. The V end lost 7 bases, the J end lost 2 bases, and 15 bases lay between the germline ends.

The chain is built from TRBV13 and TRBJ1-1, with D maybe TRBD1 (5 bases). The V end was cut by 7 bases, the J end by 3 bases, with 12 bases between. CDR1 is PRHDT, CDR2 FYEKMQ, per germline (reference sequence). This CDR3 comprises 13 residues. The CDR3 reads CASTDSLHTEAFF. CDR3 nucleotide sequence: TGTGCCAGCACAGACAGCTTGCACACTGAAGCTTTCTTT. Complete variable domain (other parts from reference TRBV13 and TRBJ1-1): AAGVIQSPRHLIKEKRETATLKCYPIPRHDTVYWYQQGPGQDPQFLISFYEKMQSDKGSIPDRFSAQQFSDYHSELNMSSLELGDSALYFCASTDSLHTEAFFGQGTRLTVV.

This clone came up once. V usage is TRBV5-1 and J usage is TRBJ2-3; maybe TRBD2 (5 bases). CDR1 is SGHRS, CDR2 YFSETQ, per germline. Trimming shortened V by 2 bases and J by 0 bases, and 13 bases separated the two germline ends. The CDR3 loop spans 16 amino acids. This chain's CDR3 is CASSFRTAESTDTQYF. As DNA, the CDR3 is TGCGCCAGCAGCTTTCGCACAGCGGAGAGCACAGATACGCAGTATTTT.

The rearrangement uses TRBV30 and TRBJ1-5; TRBD1 matches 11 bases. Looked up from germline, CDR1 is GTSNPN and CDR2 is SVGIG (reference sequence). The V gene end was trimmed by 5 bases and the J gene end by 7 bases; junction bases not matched to a gene: 10. The CDR3 runs 15 residues. The CDR3 DNA follows: TGTGCCTGGGGACCCCTCGGACAGGGGGCCCAGCCCCAGCATTTT. Its translation is CAWGPLGQGAQPQHF.